This T cell receptor (beta chain) was retrieved from a study of post-analysis software for immune sequencing data (dated by TCRdb to between 2015 and 2016). In the study overall: Recorded disease courses included relapsing-remitting, secondary progressive and progressive-relapsing multiple sclerosis, with some patients lacking subtype annotation. Patient repertoires were compared against some twelve previously published healthy control repertoires from donors aged roughly 6 to 25 years. A subset of samples was prepared in parallel using single-end sample barcoding, then pooled and co-amplified after Illumina adapter ligation. Broad study findings and their caveats: When samples were clustered directly using the F measure, samples prepared in the same batch co-clustered strongly, which prompted a batch-effect correction. The multiple sclerosis patient group was slightly younger than the control group. Significantly lower normalized Chao1 diversity was found in multiple sclerosis patients than in controls, suggesting substantial peripheral T-cell clonal expansion. Several TRBV segments, including TRBV5-6, TRBV5-1 and TRBV20-1, were significantly more frequent in patients than controls.

CDR1 SQVTM and CDR2 ANQGSEA were looked up in the germline V gene. V sheds 7 bases and J sheds 5 bases, leaving 16 bases between their ends. From the cysteine up to the phenylalanine, the CDR3 has a length of 13 residues. Only the CDR3 region is kept as DNA, spanning 39 bases read in frame from base 1. This clonotype was seen repeatedly, ten times or more. Its specific antigen is unknown. Qualities for individual bases were not recorded, and no much larger clone is one base off. To demonstrate the VDJtools post-analysis software, the study profiled TCR beta repertoires from the peripheral blood of around 13 young patients with multiple sclerosis. The patients with multiple sclerosis were children and adolescents between roughly 6 and 17 years of age. The library came from PCR. Sequencing was performed on an Illumina HiSeq 2500. To reduce PCR and sequencing biases, unique molecular identifiers were built into the TCR beta cDNA libraries. Some 500,000 cDNA molecules were obtained per 1 to 10 million input T cells, so each molecule approximated one T cell. Patient libraries were prepared and sequenced with the same protocol used for the earlier healthy control dataset. Within a given batch, samples were prepared together, multiplexed and sequenced on the same HiSeq lane. For the original study's pipeline: MIGEC was used to process the raw barcoded reads, and molecular identifier groups with only a single read were discarded before consensus assembly and CDR3 extraction. VDJtools was used for post-analysis of the clonotype tables, and diversity was normalized by down-sampling every dataset to the size of the smallest sample. To correct batch-related cross-sample contamination, repertoire overlap clustering matched CDR3 amino acid sequences but not nucleotide sequences. TCRdb itself trimmed the public reads at Q25 with fastp, ran MiXCR and retained productive beta chains. When rows share a CDR3 protein, they turn into one entry using the most common DNA and genes. TCRdb's processing, not the study's, gives the V and J calls here. Across this sample there are about 760,000 distinct CDR3 sequences, with roughly 29% seen only once. Jointly, the top ten make up roughly 0.54% of the sample.

The clonotype originates from a girl between 5 and 17 years old with multiple sclerosis. The specimen sequenced was blood. The rearrangement combines TRBV29-1 with TRBJ2-3; the D segment is perhaps TRBD1 or TRBD2, each sharing 5 matched bases. The CDR3 region: CSGEGIEGDTQYF. The DNA reads as follows: TGCAGCGGAGAGGGGATCGAAGGAGATACGCAGTATTTT.